This note documents a single T cell receptor (beta chain) sequence. Trimming took off 4 bases at V and 0 bases at J, with 7 bases between the two ends. Germline CDR1 reads SNHLY; CDR2 reads FYNNEI. This CDR3 is 14 amino acids long. The data stem from a study of blood T cell repertoires in COVID-19. Study information: Acute-phase and convalescent COVID-19 samples originated in the United States, Italy and Spain.

Some clones are missing from TCRdb's copy, which holds only in-frame ones; the method was immunoSEQ multiplex PCR. The sample consists of approximately 52,000 clones, 85% of them appearing once. The chain has TRBV2 and TRBJ1-3, with a weak D call TRBD1 (6 bases). Sequenced input: peripheral blood. The source is a human donor in a cohort sampled during active COVID-19. CDR3: CASSGQDSGNTIYF. The DNA for the CDR3 is TGTGCCAGCAGTGGACAGGACTCTGGAAACACCATATATTTT.